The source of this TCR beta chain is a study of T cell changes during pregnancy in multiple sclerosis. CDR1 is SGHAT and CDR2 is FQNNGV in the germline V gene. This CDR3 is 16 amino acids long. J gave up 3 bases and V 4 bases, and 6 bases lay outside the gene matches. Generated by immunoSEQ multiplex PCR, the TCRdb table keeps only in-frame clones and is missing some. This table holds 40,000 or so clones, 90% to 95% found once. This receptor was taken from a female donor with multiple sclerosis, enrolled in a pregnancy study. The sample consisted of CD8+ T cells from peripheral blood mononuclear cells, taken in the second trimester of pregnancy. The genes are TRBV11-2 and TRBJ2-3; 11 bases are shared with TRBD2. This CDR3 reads CASSSLAGERTDTQYF. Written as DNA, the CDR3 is TGTGCCAGCAGCTCACTAGCGGGAGAAAGGACAGATACGCAGTATTTT.